Below are 22 T cell receptor beta chains sequenced from a single sample in a study of response to subunit inactivated influenza vaccine. TCRdb independently ran MiXCR on the RT-PCR reads; one entry per CDR3 protein. The profile shows hundreds of thousands of distinct CDR3 sequences, about 15% of them singletons. Sequenced here: PBMCs from blood, sampled 14 to 15 days before vaccination. The receptors derive from a man between 50 and 59 years old who received an inactivated influenza vaccine.

This chain uses TRBV28 with TRBJ1-1; 10 bases map to TRBD1. V gave up 6 bases and J gave up 1 base; unmatched junction bases: 2. CDR1 and CDR2 from the germline V gene are MDHEN and SYDVKM. This CDR3 is 14 amino acids long. In DNA form, the CDR3 reads TGTGCCAGCAGGACAGGGGGCCGGAACACTGAAGCTTTCTTT. Its translation is CASRTGGRNTEAFF. Full variable domain (remainder filled in from reference TRBV28 and TRBJ1-1): DVKVTQSSRYLVKRTGEKVFLECVQDMDHENMFWYRQDPGLGLRLIYFSYDVKMKEKGDIPEGYSVSREKKERFSLILESASTNQTSMYLCASRTGGRNTEAFFGQGTRLTVV.

This clonotype was found a few times. This chain links TRBV15 with TRBJ2-1, with 13 bases identical to TRBD2. CDR3 length equals 15 residues. The germline V gene encodes CDR1 LNHNV and CDR2 YYDKDF (reference sequence). Trimming removed 3 bases from V and 10 bases from J; junction bases left unmatched: 6. The CDR3: CATSSGLAGVREQFF. The DNA of the CDR3 is TGTGCCACCAGCAGCGGACTAGCGGGAGTGAGGGAGCAGTTCTTC. Variable domain in full (rest from reference TRBV15 and TRBJ2-1): DAMVIQNPRYQVTQFGKPVTLSCSQTLNHNVMYWYQQKSSQAPKLLFHYYDKDFNNEADTPDNFQSRRPNTSFCFLDIRSPGLGDTAMYLCATSSGLAGVREQFFGPGTRLTVL.

The table lists this clonotype with many counts. This chain uses TRBV20-1 with TRBJ2-1; weak D call: TRBD2 (5 bases). The V end lost 5 bases, the J end lost 7 bases, and 9 bases lay between the germline ends. CDR1 and CDR2 from the germline V gene are DFQATT and SNEGSKA (reference sequence). This CDR3 contains 11 residues. In DNA, the CDR3 is TGCAGTGCTGGCCGGGGTAATGAGCAGTTCTTC. Residues: CSAGRGNEQFF.

The chain recombines TRBV11-1 with TRBJ2-7; 8 positions agree with TRBD1. The CDR3 is 16 residues long. Germline assignment: CDR1 SGHAT and CDR2 FQDESV (reference sequence). Unmatched junction bases numbered 8, after V lost 2 bases and J lost 2 bases. This CDR3 reads CASSLPQGEEAYEQYF. The CDR3 DNA reads as TGTGCCAGCAGCTTACCACAGGGGGAGGAGGCCTACGAGCAGTACTTC.

This clonotype was counted at least ten times. The rearrangement joins TRBV12-3 or TRBV12-4 to TRBJ2-5; 7 nucleotides agree with TRBD1. The CDR3 is 13 residues long. V gave up 6 bases and J gave up 0 bases; unmatched junction bases: 1. CDR3 sequence (DNA): TGTGCCAGCAGGGGACAGTACCAAGAGACCCAGTACTTC. Protein: CASRGQYQETQYF.

There are a few counts of this clonotype. The V call is TRBV7-2, the J call TRBJ2-1; TRBD2 matches 9 bases. This CDR3 is built from 17 residues. The germline V gene encodes CDR1 SGHTA and CDR2 FQGNSA. The J segment lost 4 bases and the V segment lost 2 bases, leaving 9 bases of the junction unmatched. CDR3 in DNA: TGTGCCAGCAGCTTAAGGGCGGGGGGGGTTAAGTACAATGAGCAGTTCTTC. Its protein is CASSLRAGGVKYNEQFF.

Only a few counts were recorded for this clonotype. The V gene is TRBV10-3, the J gene TRBJ2-7, with a tentative D call TRBD1 (5 bases). V was cut by 3 bases and J by 4 bases, with 13 bases left in between. The CDR3 loop spans 14 amino acids. Germline CDR1 ENHRY, CDR2 SYGVKD. The CDR3 DNA is TGTGCCATCAGTGAATCAGGGAACTTGTACGAGCAGTACTTC. Translated, it gives CAISESGNLYEQYF.

There are a few counts of this clonotype. The V and J genes are TRBV11-2 and TRBJ2-3; a weak D match, TRBD2 (5 bases). The V and J ends lost 5 bases and 0 bases respectively, with 21 bases between them. The length of the CDR3 is 18 residues. Germline V lookup: CDR1 SGHAT, CDR2 FQNNGV. The CDR3, as DNA: TGTGCCAGCAGCCCCGAGGGAGCTAGCCCGAAGAGCACAGATACGCAGTATTTT. It yields the protein CASSPEGASPKSTDTQYF. The full variable domain, in which reference TRBV11-2 and TRBJ2-3 provide the parts outside the CDR3, is EAGVAQSPRYKIIEKRQSVAFWCNPISGHATLYWYQQILGQGPKLLIQFQNNGVVDDSQLPKDRFSAERLKGVDSTLKIQPAKLEDSAVYLCASSPEGASPKSTDTQYFGPGTRLTVL.

The V and J genes are TRBV6-5 and TRBJ2-5, with a possible D match to TRBD1 (5 bases). Per the germline V gene, CDR1 is MNHEY and CDR2 is SVGAGI. The ends were cut back, 0 bases at V and 4 bases at J, with 9 bases in the middle. The CDR3 consists of 14 residues. CDR3 loop: CASSYSVRAETQYF. The CDR3, as DNA: TGTGCCAGCAGTTACTCTGTCAGGGCAGAGACCCAGTACTTC.

CDR3 in amino acids: CANKQGPSFNEQFF. The CDR3 bases are TGTGCCAATAAACAGGGACCATCTTTCAATGAGCAGTTCTTC. The V call is TRBV2, the J call TRBJ2-1; weak D call: TRBD1 (6 bases). V dropped 10 bases and J dropped 6 bases, with 19 bases sitting between them. Germline lookup yields CDR1 SNHLY and CDR2 FYNNEI. The CDR3 consists of 14 residues.

This clonotype was counted only a few times. The genes are TRBV6-2 or TRBV6-3 and TRBJ2-7, with 12 bases that match TRBD1. From germline, CDR1 is MNHEY and CDR2 SVGEGT. This CDR3 spans 13 amino acids. J lost 2 bases, V lost 10 bases, and 3 bases had no gene match. Written as DNA, the CDR3 is TGTGCCACCGGGACAGGGGGCCCCTACGAGCAGTACTTC. This sequence encodes CATGTGGPYEQYF.

This chain links TRBV20-1 with TRBJ2-1; 9 bases agree with TRBD2. V lost 0 bases and J lost 6; bases outside the gene matches: 6. The CDR3 contains 15 residues. CDR1 and CDR2 from the germline V gene are DFQATT and SNEGSKA (reference sequence). CDR3 in DNA: TGCAGTGCTAGAGATCCTAGCGGGGCGGGCAATGAGCAGTTCTTC. Translation: CSARDPSGAGNEQFF.

This clonotype was detected only a few times. The chain couples TRBV12-3 or TRBV12-4 to TRBJ2-3, with no clear D. The CDR3 is made up of 13 amino acids. V lost 3 bases and J lost 2, with 6 bases in between. CDR3 sequence: CASSFGHTDTQYF. DNA for the CDR3: TGTGCCAGCAGTTTTGGCCACACAGATACGCAGTATTTT.

This chain connects TRBV7-8 to TRBJ1-5; D ambiguous. The CDR3 has 16 residues. With 0 bases removed from V and 4 bases from J, the gap between germline ends came to 13 bases. Germline loops: CDR1 SGHVS, CDR2 FQNEAQ. The CDR3 spells CASSLADPTENQPQHF. As DNA, the CDR3 is TGTGCCAGCAGCTTAGCCGACCCTACAGAAAATCAGCCCCAGCATTTT.

This clonotype was found many times. The rearrangement uses TRBV7-9 and TRBJ1-2; the D is unclear. The germline V gene has CDR1 SEHNR and CDR2 FQNEAQ (reference sequence). Trimming took 8 bases from V and 8 from J, leaving 15 bases between them. The CDR3 sequence is 12 residues long. CDR3 coding DNA: TGTGCCAGCGGCCCGGGGTCTGGAGGCTACACCTTC. This sequence encodes CASGPGSGGYTF.

This clonotype was found a few times. The rearrangement links TRBV14 to TRBJ2-2, with TRBD1 matching 10 bases. The CDR3 is 15 residues long. The junction had 2 bases not matched to a gene; V was cut back by 4 bases and J by 3 bases. Germline CDR1 and CDR2: SGHDN and FVKESK. This chain's CDR3 is CASSPTGGHTGELFF. The CDR3 DNA reads TGTGCCAGCAGCCCGACAGGGGGCCACACCGGGGAGCTGTTTTTT.

Only a few counts were recorded for this clonotype. J is TRBJ2-1 and V is TRBV6-1; a possible D gene is TRBD2 (5 bases). Trimming took 8 bases from V and 4 from J, leaving 15 bases between them. Germline loops: CDR1 MNHNS, CDR2 SASEGT. CDR3 length equals 14 residues. CDR3 bases: TGTGCCAGCTCCATCATAGGAGGATACAATGAGCAGTTCTTC. Translated: CASSIIGGYNEQFF.

This clonotype has a handful of counts. The chain has TRBV24-1 and TRBJ2-7; D unclear. Germline values: CDR1 KGHDR, CDR2 SFDVKD. CDR3 length: 10 amino acids. V was pared by 10 bases and J by 6 bases, with 9 bases between. The CDR3 DNA reads as TGTGCCACTTCGAGCATCGAGCAGTACTTC. Protein sequence: CATSSIEQYF.

This clonotype was detected a few times. The rearrangement uses TRBV12-3 or TRBV12-4 and TRBJ2-5, with D unresolved. The CDR3 is 13 amino acids. V shed 6 bases and J shed 0 bases, with 8 bases lying between them. The CDR3 DNA reads as TGTGCCAGCAGGTCGCTGGACCAAGAGACCCAGTACTTC. Translating gives CASRSLDQETQYF.

This clonotype came up a few times. This chain links TRBV7-2 with TRBJ2-3, with 11 bases matching TRBD1. The CDR3 loop spans 16 amino acids. Germline CDR1 reads SGHTA; CDR2 reads FQGNSA. After removal of 5 bases from V and 3 bases from J, the junction contained 7 bases not matched to a gene. The CDR3 sequence is CASSLRTGGATDTQYF. The CDR3 DNA follows: TGTGCCAGCAGCCTAAGGACAGGGGGCGCGACAGATACGCAGTATTTT.

This clonotype came up many times. This chain joins TRBV11-1 and TRBJ2-1, with D tentatively TRBD1 (6 bases). The CDR3 has 19 residues. Trimming took 4 bases from V and 0 from J, leaving 22 bases between them. Germline CDR1 and CDR2: SGHAT and FQDESV (reference sequence). DNA for the CDR3: TGTGCCAGCAGCTACCCACTCAGACCGGGACACAACTCCTACAATGAGCAGTTCTTC. Translation gives CASSYPLRPGHNSYNEQFF.

In its sample, this clonotype was seen many times. The chain recombines TRBV12-3 or TRBV12-4 with TRBJ1-4; the D gene is possibly TRBD1 (5 bases). Deletions cut 3 bases from V and 4 bases from J, with 9 bases between. The CDR3 is 14 residues long. The CDR3 spells CASSFPGINEKLFF. CDR3 nucleotide sequence: TGTGCCAGCAGTTTCCCAGGGATTAATGAAAAACTGTTTTTT.